Below are 8 T cell receptor beta chains sequenced from a single sample in a study of shared clonotypes between healthy human individuals (TCRdb year 2020). Library preparation was by the immunoSEQ multiplex PCR assay. This immuneACCESS table, as held by TCRdb, lists in-frame sequences with V and J called but not all clones. Of the missing ones, under half trace to an unresolved V gene in checked studies; the others have no known cause. The sample data list about 1.1 million clones, and around 78% of these were observed just once. The ten most abundant clones make up more than 0.55% of the sample. Sequencing was carried out using memory CD4+ T cells from PBMCs. The sample's cell subset or site label, decoded: CD45RA-negative fraction. These receptors were obtained from a man between 18 and 35 years old in good health. Some clones in this sample may be carry-over from other donors' samples.

The chain links TRBV5-1 to TRBJ2-1; TRBD2 matches at 10 bases. Germline V gene lookup returns CDR1 SGHRS and CDR2 YFSETQ. The V gene end was trimmed by 2 bases and the J gene end by 0 bases; junction bases not matched to a gene: 5. CDR3 length: 17 amino acids. CDR3 region: CASSFASGRDSYNEQFF. CDR3 bases: TGCGCCAGCAGCTTTGCTAGCGGGAGAGACTCCTACAATGAGCAGTTCTTC. The full variable domain, in which reference TRBV5-1 and TRBJ2-1 provide the parts outside the CDR3, is KAGVTQTPRYLIKTRGQQVTLSCSPISGHRSVSWYQQTPGQGLQFLFEYFSETQRNKGNFPGRFSGRQFSNSRSEMNVSTLELGDSALYLCASSFASGRDSYNEQFFGPGTRLTVL.

V is TRBV9 and J is TRBJ1-2; 7 bases align to TRBD1. The J segment lost 5 bases and the V segment lost 3 bases, leaving 7 bases of the junction unmatched. The CDR3 contains 14 residues. Germline V lookup: CDR1 SGDLS, CDR2 YYNGEE. CDR3 nucleotides: TGTGCCAGCAGCGACAGCCTGACAGGGTATGGCTACACCTTC. It yields the protein CASSDSLTGYGYTF.

The chain uses TRBV5-4 and TRBJ2-1; D is perhaps TRBD2 (6 bases). The CDR3 contains 15 residues. CDR1 SGHNT and CDR2 YYREEE come from the germline V gene (reference sequence). The V and J ends lost 4 bases and 3 bases respectively, with 14 bases between them. In DNA, the CDR3 is TGTGCCAGCAGCAGGGACTGGCAAATCTACAATGAGCAGTTCTTC. Protein sequence: CASSRDWQIYNEQFF.

In regard to this clone: The same CDR3 arises from other DNA sequences in this sample as well. The V gene is TRBV30, the J gene TRBJ2-3; 11 nucleotides agree with TRBD2. From germline, CDR1 is GTSNPN and CDR2 SVGIG (reference sequence). The CDR3 is made up of 14 amino acids. V lost 3 bases, J lost 1 base, and 0 bases stayed unmatched. CDR3 region: CAWRLAGGTDTQYF. The CDR3 coding sequence is TGTGCCTGGAGACTAGCGGGAGGCACAGATACGCAGTATTTT.

In its sample, this clone was seen many times. The rearrangement links TRBV27 to TRBJ1-2; TRBD1 might be the D (5 bases). Germline CDR1 is MNHEY and CDR2 is SMNVEV (reference sequence). The V end lost 2 bases, the J end lost 4 bases, and 20 bases lay between the germline ends. CDR3 length: 17 residues. CDR3: CASSLAVLPGDPYGYTF. CDR3 sequence (DNA): TGTGCCAGCAGTTTAGCCGTTCTTCCGGGGGATCCCTATGGCTACACCTTC.

This clone was observed a few times. The V and J genes are TRBV28 and TRBJ2-7; 8 bases are shared with TRBD1. The CDR3 spans 16 residues. J lost 2 bases, V lost 6 bases, and 12 bases had no gene match. CDR1 is MDHEN and CDR2 is SYDVKM in the germline V gene. CDR3 amino acids: CASSPLPGQATYEQYF. The DNA for the CDR3 is TGTGCCAGCAGCCCCCTTCCGGGACAGGCAACCTACGAGCAGTACTTC.

On this clone: The sample carries other DNA sequences with the same CDR3. The rearrangement links TRBV27 to TRBJ2-1; 8 positions match TRBD2. The CDR3 consists of 14 residues. Germline V lookup: CDR1 MNHEY, CDR2 SMNVEV (reference sequence). V shed 1 base, J shed 8 bases, and the junction held 4 bases outside the gene matches. The CDR3 spells CASSLLLAGHEQFF. The CDR3 nucleotides are TGTGCCAGCAGTTTATTGCTAGCGGGCCATGAGCAGTTCTTC.

To note about this clone: A much bigger clone sits one base away, suggesting this may be a read error. The V call is TRBV5-6, the J call TRBJ2-6; D call uncertain. The CDR3 loop spans 12 amino acids. Germline CDR1 and CDR2: SGHDT and YYEEEE. Deletions cut 3 bases from V and 5 bases from J, with 3 bases between. CDR3 in DNA: TGTGCCAGCAGCTACCGGGCCAACGTCCTGACTTTC. This gives the protein CASSYRANVLTF.